Below, 8 T cell receptor beta chains from the same sample are listed, as sequenced in a study of OX40 agonist ivuxolimab in advanced cancers. Repertoires were generated with immunoSEQ multiplex PCR, while TCRdb's copy carries only in-frame clones and drops some. The data hold some 95,000 clones, with around 92% observed a single time. The sequencing here drew on CD4+ or CD8+ T cells sorted from blood, taken in a trial of the OX40 agonist ivuxolimab. The source is an adult with an advanced solid tumor such as melanoma, head and neck, liver or kidney cancer.

This chain links TRBV7-9 with TRBJ2-1; TRBD2 matches at 10 bases. Losses at the gene ends were 11 bases for V and 5 bases for J; bases not matched to a gene: 6. Germline lookup yields CDR1 SEHNR and CDR2 FQNEAQ (reference sequence). The CDR3 is made up of 13 amino acids. The CDR3, as DNA: TGTGCCTCCGAACTAGCGGGAAACAATGAGCAGTTCTTC. It translates to CASELAGNNEQFF.

The V call is TRBV21-1, the J call TRBJ2-7; TRBD1 was called by the table and not checked on the DNA. TRBV21-1 is assigned pseudogene status. The CDR3 runs 16 residues. The CDR3 DNA reads as TGTGCCAGCTTCCTGAAGGGGACAGGGGAGCCGTACGAGCAGTACTTC. Protein sequence: CASFLKGTGEPYEQYF.

The V and J genes are TRBV6-5 and TRBJ2-7; tentative D call: TRBD1 (5 bases). Per germline, CDR1 MNHEY and CDR2 SVGAGI. The V end was cut by 4 bases, the J end by 5 bases, with 9 bases between. This CDR3 comprises 12 residues. CDR3 region: CASSSQGHEQYF. DNA of the CDR3: TGTGCCAGCAGTTCCCAGGGCCACGAGCAGTACTTC.

V gene TRBV27 combines with J gene TRBJ2-3; D is unclear. The CDR3 loop spans 16 amino acids. V shed 3 bases and J shed 0 bases, with 13 bases lying between them. CDR1 and CDR2 from the germline V gene are MNHEY and SMNVEV (reference sequence). As DNA, the CDR3 is TGTGCCAGCAGTTTGGCAGGCGGACCTAGCACAGATACGCAGTATTTT. Translation gives CASSLAGGPSTDTQYF.

The V and J genes are TRBV30 and TRBJ2-7; D is uncertain. The CDR3 contains 12 residues. The germline V gene encodes CDR1 GTSNPN and CDR2 SVGIG (reference sequence). Trimming left V 0 bases short and J 2 bases short, with 5 bases between. The DNA of the CDR3 is TGTGCCTGGAGTGTACAAGCCTACGAGCAGTACTTC. Protein: CAWSVQAYEQYF.

The rearrangement joins TRBV10-2 to TRBJ1-5; D call uncertain. The length of the CDR3 is 11 residues. The ends were cut back, 0 bases at V and 9 bases at J, with 3 bases in the middle. Germline V gene sequence: CDR1 WSHSY, CDR2 SAAADI. CDR3 DNA sequence: TGCGCCAGCAGTGAGTCAGGGCCCCAGCATTTT. This encodes CASSESGPQHF.

The CDR3 region has the DNA TGCGCCAGCAGCCCGGGACGGATTCCTGGGGCCAACGTCCTGACTTTC. This sequence encodes CASSPGRIPGANVLTF. The chain carries TRBV5-1 and TRBJ2-6; either TRBD1 or TRBD2 may supply D (5 bases each). V was cut by 4 bases and J by 2 bases, with 13 bases left in between. The V gene's germline CDR1 is SGHRS and CDR2 YFSETQ. CDR3 size: 16 residues.

The chain uses TRBV2 and TRBJ2-5; no definite D call. Germline V gene lookup returns CDR1 SNHLY and CDR2 FYNNEI. The CDR3 runs to 15 residues. Trimming took off 2 bases at V and 1 base at J, with 11 bases between the two ends. Here the CDR3 reads CASSESRQSQETQYF. The DNA for the CDR3 is TGTGCCAGCAGTGAAAGTAGGCAGAGCCAAGAGACCCAGTACTTC.